A selection of T cell receptor beta chains follows, all from one sample in a study of human T cells and chemical hapten exposure. One entry per CDR3 protein results from TCRdb running MiXCR on the RACE reads. The data contain 340,000 or so distinct CDR3 sequences, around 7% of them seen just once; the ten biggest clones take up less than 10%. The sequencing used whole blood, collected in connection with sensitization to the hapten diphenylcyclopropenone (DPC). The receptor source for this set is a young woman with alopecia areata. Some clones in this sample may be carry-over from other donors' samples. CDR3s include the opening cysteine and the closing phenylalanine or tryptophan. D genes are given only for firm matches. Clone size is stated in some rows and not others, as once, few, many or a class when expanded.

once,TRBJ1-2,.,TRBV10-2,CASSPLQGIDYGYTF,TGCGCCAGCAGCCCACTTCAGGGGATAGACTATGGCTACACCTTC
many,TRBJ2-1,.,TRBV20-1,CSARDRRKGRYNEQFF,TGCAGTGCTAGAGATAGACGAAAGGGCAGATACAATGAGCAGTTCTTC
.,TRBJ2-3,TRBD2,TRBV20-1,CSARRLAGGSDTQYF,TGCAGTGCTAGACGACTAGCGGGGGGGTCGGATACGCAGTATTTT
.,TRBJ2-5,TRBD1,TRBV27,CASSPTGDPRETQYF,TGTGCCAGCAGTCCGACAGGGGACCCAAGAGAGACCCAGTACTTC
many,TRBJ1-4,.,TRBV7-9,CASSLEVRSEKLFF,TGTGCCAGCAGCTTAGAGGTACGGTCGGAAAAACTGTTTTTT
many,TRBJ1-5,.,TRBV12-3/TRBV12-4,CASSFMGEGAQPQHF,TGTGCCAGCAGTTTCATGGGAGAAGGTGCTCAGCCCCAGCATTTT
many,TRBJ2-3,.,TRBV3-1,CASSQAGFYTDTQYF,TGTGCCAGCAGCCAAGCGGGGTTCTACACAGATACGCAGTATTTT
.,TRBJ2-1,.,TRBV10-3,CAISERDRGGEQFF,TGTGCCATCAGTGAGAGGGACCGGGGTGGGGAGCAGTTCTTC
few,TRBJ1-2,.,TRBV20-1,CSARNYGYTF,TGCAGTGCTCGGAACTATGGCTACACCTTC
few,TRBJ1-4,TRBD1,TRBV4-1,CASSLSSGTGGEKLFF,TGCGCCAGCAGCCTCTCCTCCGGGACAGGAGGCGAAAAACTGTTTTTT
many,TRBJ2-3,.,TRBV5-1,CASSLGASLSTDTQYF,TGCGCCAGCAGCTTGGGGGCTAGCTTGAGCACAGATACGCAGTATTTT
.,TRBJ1-2,.,TRBV16,CASSQEEGLYGYTF,TGTGCCAGCAGCCAAGAGGAGGGACTCTATGGCTACACCTTC